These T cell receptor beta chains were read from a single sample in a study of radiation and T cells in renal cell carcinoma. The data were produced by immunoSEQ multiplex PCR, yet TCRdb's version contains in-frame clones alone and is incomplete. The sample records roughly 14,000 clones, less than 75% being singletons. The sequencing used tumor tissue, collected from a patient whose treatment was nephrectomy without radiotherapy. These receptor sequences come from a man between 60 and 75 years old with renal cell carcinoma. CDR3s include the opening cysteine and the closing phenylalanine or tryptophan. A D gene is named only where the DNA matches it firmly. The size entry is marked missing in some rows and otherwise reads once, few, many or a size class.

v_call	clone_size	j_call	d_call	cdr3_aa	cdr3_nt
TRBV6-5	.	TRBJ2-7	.	CASTSGRSYEQYF	TGTGCCAGCACCTCAGGTCGGTCCTACGAGCAGTACTTC
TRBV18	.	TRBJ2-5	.	CASSPRDQETQYF	TGTGCCAGCTCACCTCGGGACCAAGAGACCCAGTACTTC
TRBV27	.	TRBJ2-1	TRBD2	CASHPLAGVYNEQFF	TGTGCCAGCCACCCTCTAGCGGGGGTTTACAATGAGCAGTTCTTC
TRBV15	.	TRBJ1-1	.	CATSREVRTAEAFF	TGTGCCACCAGCAGAGAAGTTAGGACAGCTGAAGCTTTCTTT
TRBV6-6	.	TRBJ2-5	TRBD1	CASSTVRTGAETQYF	TGTGCCAGCAGCACGGTCCGGACAGGGGCAGAGACCCAGTACTTC
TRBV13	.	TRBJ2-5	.	CASSPRGGETQYF	TGTGCCAGCAGCCCCAGGGGGGGGGAGACCCAGTACTTC
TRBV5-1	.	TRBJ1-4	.	CASSHEGANEKLFF	TGCGCCAGCAGTCACGAGGGGGCTAATGAAAAACTGTTTTTT
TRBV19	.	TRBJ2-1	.	CASSMDYRSNEQFF	TGTGCCAGTAGTATGGACTACAGATCCAATGAGCAGTTCTTC
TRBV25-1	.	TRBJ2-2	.	CASSELIGQGGNTGELFF	TGTGCCAGCAGTGAATTAATAGGGCAGGGTGGGAACACCGGGGAGCTGTTTTTT
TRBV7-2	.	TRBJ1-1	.	CASSPRWGDTEAFF	TGTGCCAGCAGCCCCCGATGGGGGGACACTGAAGCTTTCTTT
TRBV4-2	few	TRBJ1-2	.	CASSQDGNYGYTF	TGTGCCAGCAGCCAAGATGGTAACTATGGCTACACCTTC
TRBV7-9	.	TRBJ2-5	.	CASSLWAGGETQYF	TGTGCCAGCAGCTTATGGGCCGGCGGAGAGACCCAGTACTTC
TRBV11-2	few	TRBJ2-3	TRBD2	CASSPWTSRTDTQYF	TGTGCCAGCAGCCCCTGGACTAGCCGCACAGATACGCAGTATTTT
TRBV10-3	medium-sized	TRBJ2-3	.	CAISEPTGADTQYF	TGTGCCATCAGTGAGCCAACGGGAGCGGATACGCAGTATTTT
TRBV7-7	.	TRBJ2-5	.	CASSPVQETQYF	TGTGCCAGCAGCCCAGTCCAAGAGACCCAGTACTTC
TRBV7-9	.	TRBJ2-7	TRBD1	CASSMTGVTYEQYF	TGTGCCAGCAGCATGACAGGGGTCACCTACGAGCAGTACTTC
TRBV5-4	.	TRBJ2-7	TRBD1	CASSPGDRGFIEQYF	TGTGCCAGCAGCCCGGGGGACAGGGGGTTTATCGAGCAGTACTTC
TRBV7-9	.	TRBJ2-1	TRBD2	CASSLALAGSYNEQFF	TGTGCCAGCAGCTTGGCACTAGCGGGCTCCTACAATGAGCAGTTCTTC
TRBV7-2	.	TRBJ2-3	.	CASSLQSTDTQYF	TGTGCCAGCAGCTTACAAAGCACAGATACGCAGTATTTT
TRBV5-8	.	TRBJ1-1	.	CASSLVVFGELHTEAFF	TGTGCCAGCAGCTTGGTGGTGTTCGGGGAGCTTCACACTGAAGCTTTCTTT
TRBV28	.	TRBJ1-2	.	CASSLGGALNYGYTF	TGTGCCAGCAGTTTAGGGGGGGCCCTTAACTATGGCTACACCTTC
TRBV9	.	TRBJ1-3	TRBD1	CASSVQGAGNTIYF	TGTGCCAGCAGCGTACAGGGGGCTGGAAACACCATATATTTT
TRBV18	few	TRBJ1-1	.	CASSPPITGTEAFF	TGTGCCAGCTCACCACCGATTACGGGGACTGAAGCTTTCTTT